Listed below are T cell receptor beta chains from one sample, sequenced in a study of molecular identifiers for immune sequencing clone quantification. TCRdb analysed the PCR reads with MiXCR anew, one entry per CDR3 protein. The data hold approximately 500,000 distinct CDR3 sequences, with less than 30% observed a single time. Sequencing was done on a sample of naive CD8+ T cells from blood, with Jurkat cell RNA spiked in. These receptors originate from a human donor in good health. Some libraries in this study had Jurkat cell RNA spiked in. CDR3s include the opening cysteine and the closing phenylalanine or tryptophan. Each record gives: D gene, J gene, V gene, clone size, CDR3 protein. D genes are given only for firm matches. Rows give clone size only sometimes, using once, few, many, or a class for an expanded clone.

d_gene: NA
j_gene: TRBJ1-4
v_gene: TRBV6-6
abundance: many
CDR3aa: CASSYRAVDEKLFF

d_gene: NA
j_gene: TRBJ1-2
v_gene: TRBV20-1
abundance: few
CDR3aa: CSASAGYGYTF

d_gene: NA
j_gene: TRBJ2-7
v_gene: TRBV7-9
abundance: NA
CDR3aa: CASSDTETAPSPYEQYF

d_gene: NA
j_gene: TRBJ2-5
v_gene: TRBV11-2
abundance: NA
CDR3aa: CASSPPGTFQEPQYF

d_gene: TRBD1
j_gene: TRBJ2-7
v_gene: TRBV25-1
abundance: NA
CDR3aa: CASSVGTGSNEQYF

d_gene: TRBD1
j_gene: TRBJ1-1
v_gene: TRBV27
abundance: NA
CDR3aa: CASSGSGGTARWTNTEAFF

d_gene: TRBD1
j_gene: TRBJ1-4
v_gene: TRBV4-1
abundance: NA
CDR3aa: CASSQVGQTNEKLFF

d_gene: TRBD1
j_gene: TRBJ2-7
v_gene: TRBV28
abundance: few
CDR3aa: CASSRNRGRTYEQYF

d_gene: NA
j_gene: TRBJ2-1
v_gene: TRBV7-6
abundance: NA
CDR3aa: CASAAYNEQFF

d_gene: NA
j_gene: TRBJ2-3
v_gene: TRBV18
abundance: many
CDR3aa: CASSPQGQLTDTQYF

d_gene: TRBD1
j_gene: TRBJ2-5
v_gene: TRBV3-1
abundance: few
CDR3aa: CASSQVGNDRGLQETQYF

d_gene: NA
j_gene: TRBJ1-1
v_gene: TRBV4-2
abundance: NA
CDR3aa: CASSHGEMNTEAFF

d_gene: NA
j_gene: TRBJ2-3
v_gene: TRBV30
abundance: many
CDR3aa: CAWSVLDTDTQYF

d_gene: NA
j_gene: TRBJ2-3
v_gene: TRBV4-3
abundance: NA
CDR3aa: CASSQGSVRSSDTQYF

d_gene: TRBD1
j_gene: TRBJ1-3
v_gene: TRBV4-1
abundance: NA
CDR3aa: CASRQGAGNTIYF

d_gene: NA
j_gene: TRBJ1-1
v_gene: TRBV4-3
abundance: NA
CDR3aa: CASSQDWHNLNTEAFF

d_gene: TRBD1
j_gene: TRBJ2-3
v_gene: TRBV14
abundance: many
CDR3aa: CASSPFQGASEGTDTQYF

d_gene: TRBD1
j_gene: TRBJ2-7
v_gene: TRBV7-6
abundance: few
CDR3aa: CASSPRMTGEEQYF

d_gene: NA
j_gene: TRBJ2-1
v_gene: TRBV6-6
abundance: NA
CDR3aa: CASTALGGGYNEQFF

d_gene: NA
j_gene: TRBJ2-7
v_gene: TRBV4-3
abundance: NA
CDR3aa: CASSQGGGFGYEQYF

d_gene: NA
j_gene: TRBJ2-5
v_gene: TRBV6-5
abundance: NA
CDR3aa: CASSPKGFYQETQYF

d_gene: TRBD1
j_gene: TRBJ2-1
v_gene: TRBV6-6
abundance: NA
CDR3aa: CASSPGARDRGHEQFF

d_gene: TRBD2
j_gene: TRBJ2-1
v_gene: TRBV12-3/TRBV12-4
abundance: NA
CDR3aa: CASSFSGLPYNEQFF

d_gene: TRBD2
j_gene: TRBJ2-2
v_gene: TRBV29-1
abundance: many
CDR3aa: CSVVAGGDNTGELFF

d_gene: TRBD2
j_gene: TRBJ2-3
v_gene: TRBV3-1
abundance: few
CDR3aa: CASSQEWTSQDTQYF

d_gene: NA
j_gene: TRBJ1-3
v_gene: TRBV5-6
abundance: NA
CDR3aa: CASSYGVSGNTIYF

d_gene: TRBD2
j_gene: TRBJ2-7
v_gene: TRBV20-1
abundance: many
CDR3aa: CSAPKGGDEQYF

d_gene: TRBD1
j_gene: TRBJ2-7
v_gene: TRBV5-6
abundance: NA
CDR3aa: CASSPRGQTLLFTYEQYF

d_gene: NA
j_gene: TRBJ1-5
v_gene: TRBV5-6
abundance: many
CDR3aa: CASSPGAGQPQHF

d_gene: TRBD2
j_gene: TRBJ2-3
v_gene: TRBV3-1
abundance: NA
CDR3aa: CASRRRGLAGGSTDTQYF

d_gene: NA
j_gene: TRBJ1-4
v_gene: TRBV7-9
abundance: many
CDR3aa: CASSQGYYTNEKLFF

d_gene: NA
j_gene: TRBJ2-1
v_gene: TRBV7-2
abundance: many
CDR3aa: CASSLVGYNEQFF

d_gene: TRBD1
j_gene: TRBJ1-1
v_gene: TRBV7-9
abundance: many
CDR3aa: CASSKSTGVNTEAFF

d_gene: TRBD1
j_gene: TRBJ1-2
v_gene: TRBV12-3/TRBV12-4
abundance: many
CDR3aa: CASSPPGQWNYGYTF

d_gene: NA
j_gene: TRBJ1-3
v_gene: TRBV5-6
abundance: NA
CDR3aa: CASSLASGNTIYF

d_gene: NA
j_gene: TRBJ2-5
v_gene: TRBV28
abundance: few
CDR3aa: CASSLWAEQETQYF

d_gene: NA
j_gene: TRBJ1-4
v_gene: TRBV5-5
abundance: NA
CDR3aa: CASSFGGADNEKLFF

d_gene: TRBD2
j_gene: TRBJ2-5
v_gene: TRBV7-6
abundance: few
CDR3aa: CASRTTSGVNQETQYF

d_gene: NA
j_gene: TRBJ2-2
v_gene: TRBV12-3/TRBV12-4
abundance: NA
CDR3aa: CASSPTAGELFF

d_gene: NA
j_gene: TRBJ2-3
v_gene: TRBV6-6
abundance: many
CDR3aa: CASSLEIKPSTDTQYF

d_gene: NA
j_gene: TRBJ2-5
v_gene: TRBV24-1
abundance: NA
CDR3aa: CATSDFSTYDSSSDSETQYF

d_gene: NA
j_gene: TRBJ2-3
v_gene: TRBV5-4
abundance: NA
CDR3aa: CASSLTDRVDTQYF

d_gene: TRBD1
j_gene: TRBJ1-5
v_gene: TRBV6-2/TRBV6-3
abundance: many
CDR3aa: CASSYHPAGGQPQHF

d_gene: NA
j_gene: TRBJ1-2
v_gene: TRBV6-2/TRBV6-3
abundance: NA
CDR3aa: CASSYSTNLRQGVAYGYTF

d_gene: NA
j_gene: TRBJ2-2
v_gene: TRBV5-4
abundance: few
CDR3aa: CASSPGTPRTGELFF

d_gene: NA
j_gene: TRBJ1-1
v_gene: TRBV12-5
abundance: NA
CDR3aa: CAGAVDRNTEAFF

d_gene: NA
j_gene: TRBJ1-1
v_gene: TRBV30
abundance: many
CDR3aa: CAWSEAGNTEAFF

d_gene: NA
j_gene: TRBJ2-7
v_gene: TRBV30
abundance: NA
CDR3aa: CAWSLALPYEQYF

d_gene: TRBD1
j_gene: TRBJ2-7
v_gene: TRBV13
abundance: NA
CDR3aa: CASRSLEGQGAPGEQYF

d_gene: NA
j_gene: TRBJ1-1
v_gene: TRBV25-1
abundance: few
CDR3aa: CASIRPGTLVEAFF

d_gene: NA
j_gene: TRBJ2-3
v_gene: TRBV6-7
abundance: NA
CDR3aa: CASSYRLCLPQIYDTQYF

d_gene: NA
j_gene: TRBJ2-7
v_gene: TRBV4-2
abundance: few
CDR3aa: CASSQEIAGEQYF

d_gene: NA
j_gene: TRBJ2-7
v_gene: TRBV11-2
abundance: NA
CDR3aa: CASSLEDRTISSYEQYF

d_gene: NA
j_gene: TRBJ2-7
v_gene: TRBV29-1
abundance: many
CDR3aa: CSVEGGEGYEQYF